The 27 T cell receptor beta chains given below trace back to one sample, sequenced in a study of T-cell memory formation after mild COVID-19. MiXCR, applied by TCRdb to the 5' RACE reads, yields one record per CDR3 protein. The sample has just under 550,000 distinct CDR3 sequences, roughly 22% seen once. Source material: PBMCs or a T cell subset sorted from them (not recorded which). The receptors originated from an adult woman who had mild COVID-19 (a few samples of this study predate the infection). Cell type and time point are not known.

The chain has TRBV5-1 and TRBJ1-6, with a tentative D call TRBD1 (5 bases). V lost 0 bases and J 0 bases, leaving 10 bases between the germline ends. Per the germline V gene, CDR1 is SGHRS and CDR2 is YFSETQ. The CDR3 length is 17 residues. CDR3 region: CASSLATAYSYNSPLHF. The CDR3 DNA reads as TGCGCCAGCAGCTTGGCGACAGCGTACTCCTATAATTCACCCCTCCACTTT.

This clonotype was counted only a few times. The chain employs TRBV20-1 and TRBJ1-6; a possible D gene is TRBD1 (6 bases). Trimming took off 0 bases at V and 0 bases at J, with 12 bases between the two ends. The CDR3 loop spans 17 amino acids. Germline V gene lookup returns CDR1 DFQATT and CDR2 SNEGSKA (reference sequence). The DNA of the CDR3 is TGCAGTGCTAGAGATCTGGGGGCTAGCTCCTATAATTCACCCCTCCACTTT. This codes for CSARDLGASSYNSPLHF.

This chain uses TRBV12-3 or TRBV12-4 with TRBJ2-1, with 7 positions matching TRBD1. This CDR3 spans 17 amino acids. V shed 6 bases and J 5 bases; nucleotides not matched to a gene: 16. The DNA for the CDR3 is TGTGCCAGCAGATCTAGGGGGCGCGTAATGTCCGACAATGAGCAGTTCTTC. Translated, it gives CASRSRGRVMSDNEQFF.

The chain carries TRBV7-3 and TRBJ2-3; tentatively, D is TRBD2 (6 bases). The CDR3 consists of 16 residues. Germline V CDR1 and CDR2: SGHTA, FQGTGA. Trimming took 1 base from V and 6 from J, leaving 17 bases between them. This CDR3 reads CASSLKRPGGSDTQYF. The CDR3 bases are TGTGCCAGCAGCTTAAAGAGACCCGGAGGGAGCGATACGCAGTATTTT.

The gene calls are TRBV19 and TRBJ2-6; a weak D match, TRBD1 (5 bases). Germline V CDR1 and CDR2: LNHDA, SQIVND (reference sequence). Trimming removed 3 bases from V and 1 base from J, with 7 bases in between. This CDR3 spans 15 amino acids. CDR3 region: CASSMGQSGANVLTF. CDR3 coding DNA: TGTGCCAGTAGTATGGGGCAGTCTGGGGCCAACGTCCTGACTTTC.

This chain's CDR3 is CASSLGTVSTGELFF. Written as DNA, the CDR3 is TGCGCCAGCAGCTTAGGGACAGTAAGCACCGGGGAGCTGTTTTTT. The chain uses TRBV5-1 and TRBJ2-2; 7 positions match TRBD1. V trimming: 2 bases; J trimming: 4 bases; junction bases outside the gene matches: 5. In germline, CDR1 is SGHRS, CDR2 YFSETQ. The length of the CDR3 is 15 residues.

This clonotype has more than one count but fewer than ten. J is TRBJ2-7 and V is TRBV20-1; 7 positions match TRBD1. With 6 bases clipped from V and 3 bases from J, the junction kept 8 bases outside the gene matches. The CDR3 has 13 amino acids. CDR1 and CDR2 (germline): DFQATT, SNEGSKA (reference sequence). The CDR3 sequence is CSAPQTGVYEQYF. CDR3 DNA sequence: TGCAGTGCCCCCCAAACAGGGGTCTACGAGCAGTACTTC.

The chain couples TRBV3-1 to TRBJ2-6; D possibly corresponds to TRBD1 (6 bases). The CDR3 length is 18 residues. Trimming shortened V by 1 base and J by 1 base, and 14 bases separated the two germline ends. Germline assignment: CDR1 LGHDT and CDR2 YNNKEL (reference sequence). DNA for the CDR3: TGTGCCAGCAGCCAAGCAGGGGACCCGACGTCTGGGGCCAACGTCCTGACTTTC. Protein sequence: CASSQAGDPTSGANVLTF.

This clonotype was seen a few times. The chain carries TRBV5-8 and TRBJ2-7; TRBD1 matches at 10 bases. Per germline, CDR1 SGHTS and CDR2 YDEGEE. Trimming cost V 1 base and J 4 bases; bases outside gene matches: 11. The CDR3 covers 17 residues. The DNA of the CDR3 is TGTGCCAGCAGCTTGTGGCCCTGGGACAGGGGCGAGTACGAGCAGTACTTC. Translation gives CASSLWPWDRGEYEQYF.

This clonotype was recorded a few times. The chain combines TRBV10-3 with TRBJ1-1; D gene unclear. The CDR3 is made up of 12 amino acids. Germline values: CDR1 ENHRY, CDR2 SYGVKD. Trimming shortened V by 0 bases and J by 10 bases, and 9 bases separated the two germline ends. CDR3 nucleotides: TGTGCCATCAGTGAGTCAGGCTTCATAGCTTTCTTT. Translated: CAISESGFIAFF.

This rearrangement joins TRBV20-1 to TRBJ2-5, with D possibly TRBD2 on 5 matching bases. V was shortened by 5 bases and J by 2 bases, with 12 bases between the two germline ends. Germline lookup yields CDR1 DFQATT and CDR2 SNEGSKA (reference sequence). CDR3 length: 13 residues. The CDR3, as DNA: TGCAGTGCTTCCTCGACTATTCAAGAGACCCAGTACTTC. Encoded protein: CSASSTIQETQYF.

The chain links TRBV10-3 to TRBJ2-3, with 11 positions matching TRBD2. V trimming: 7 bases; J trimming: 1 base; junction bases outside the gene matches: 4. The CDR3 runs 15 residues. Looked up from germline, CDR1 is ENHRY and CDR2 is SYGVKD. DNA for the CDR3: TGTGCCATCAAACGGGGACTAGCGGGCACAGATACGCAGTATTTT. Its translation: CAIKRGLAGTDTQYF.

CDR3 in amino acids: CSVLTGGTDTQYF. The CDR3 DNA reads as TGCAGCGTTTTGACGGGAGGTACAGATACGCAGTATTTT. The genes are TRBV29-1 and TRBJ2-3; 7 bases align to TRBD2. Germline CDR1 SQVTM, CDR2 ANQGSEA. V lost 5 bases and J lost 3; bases outside the gene matches: 5. The CDR3 totals 13 residues.

A few counts support this clonotype. The chain combines TRBV7-2 with TRBJ2-7; D may match TRBD1 or TRBD2 (5 bases each). With 4 bases removed from V and 3 bases from J, the gap between germline ends came to 16 bases. Germline loops: CDR1 SGHTA, CDR2 FQGNSA. This CDR3 has 15 residues. This chain's CDR3 is CASSWAQPGLYEQYF. The CDR3 DNA follows: TGTGCCAGCAGCTGGGCCCAACCGGGGCTCTACGAGCAGTACTTC.

V usage is TRBV20-1 and J usage is TRBJ2-7, with D tentatively TRBD1 (5 bases). The CDR3 is made up of 13 amino acids. The V gene lost 6 bases and the J gene lost 0 bases, with 12 bases spanning the gap. The germline gives CDR1 DFQATT, CDR2 SNEGSKA (reference sequence). This CDR3 reads CSARRQSSYEQYF. The DNA for the CDR3 is TGCAGTGCCCGACGACAGAGCTCCTACGAGCAGTACTTC.

DNA of the CDR3: TGTGCCAGCAGCCGCACCACAGGGAAAGTCTCCTACAATGAGCAGTTCTTC. Protein product: CASSRTTGKVSYNEQFF. This chain connects TRBV13 to TRBJ2-1; D is perhaps TRBD1 (6 bases). Germline values: CDR1 PRHDT, CDR2 FYEKMQ (reference sequence). The CDR3 has 17 residues. V lost 5 bases and J lost 0, with 17 bases in between.

The chain has TRBV12-3 or TRBV12-4 and TRBJ1-5, with 7 bases lining up with TRBD1. The CDR3 is 16 amino acids. Losses at the gene ends were 5 bases for V and 7 bases for J; bases not matched to a gene: 14. The DNA of the CDR3 is TGTGCCAGCAGTCCTCGAGCCAACAGGGGCGGACAGCCCCAGCATTTT. Its protein product is CASSPRANRGGQPQHF.

CDR3 DNA: TGTGCCACCAGGGACAGGGGTAATGAAAAACTGTTTTTT. It codes for CATRDRGNEKLFF. V usage is TRBV19 and J usage is TRBJ1-4, with 10 bases fitting TRBD1. The CDR3 runs 13 residues. J was trimmed by 4 bases and V by 10 bases; bases with no gene match: 3. Germline loops: CDR1 LNHDA, CDR2 SQIVND (reference sequence).

This sequence joins TRBV18 and TRBJ2-7; weak D call: TRBD2 (5 bases). The CDR3 covers 13 residues. Germline V CDR1 and CDR2: KGHSH, LQKENI. With 0 bases removed from V and 7 bases from J, the gap between germline ends came to 10 bases. For the CDR3, the DNA is TGTGCCAGCTCACCACCCCCCGGAGGTGAGCAGTACTTC. Amino acid sequence: CASSPPPGGEQYF.

CDR3 sequence: CASSLAGSGSHEQYF. CDR3 coding DNA: TGTGCCAGCAGCCTAGCCGGCAGCGGGAGCCACGAGCAGTACTTC. V gene TRBV12-3 or TRBV12-4 combines with J gene TRBJ2-7, with TRBD2 identical over 8 bases. Trimming at V came to 6 bases and at J to 5 bases, leaving 12 bases not matched to a gene. The CDR3 totals 15 residues.

Only a few counts were recorded for this clonotype. V gene TRBV9 combines with J gene TRBJ1-1; 9 bases align to TRBD1. Germline assignment: CDR1 SGDLS and CDR2 YYNGEE. The CDR3 is 16 amino acids. The V segment lost 4 bases and the J segment 3 bases; nucleotides outside the gene matches: 10. In nucleotides, the CDR3 is TGTGCCAGCAGCTCCGGACAGGGGTCGATTTACACTGAAGCTTTCTTT. This sequence encodes CASSSGQGSIYTEAFF. Based on the CDR3 plus reference TRBV9 and TRBJ1-1, the full variable domain is DSGVTQTPKHLITATGQRVTLRCSPRSGDLSVYWYQQSLDQGLQFLIQYYNGEERAKGNILERFSAQQFPDLHSELNLSSLELGDSALYFCASSSGQGSIYTEAFFGQGTRLTVV.

This chain joins TRBV4-2 and TRBJ2-4; D gene ambiguous. The CDR3 consists of 16 residues. From germline, CDR1 is LGHNA and CDR2 YNFKEQ. V was cut by 4 bases and J by 0 bases, with 13 bases left in between. CDR3 protein: CASSPSLRSAKNIQYF. Written as DNA, the CDR3 is TGTGCCAGCAGCCCTTCCTTAAGGTCAGCCAAAAACATTCAGTACTTC.

This sequence joins TRBV2 and TRBJ1-2, with a tentative D call TRBD1 (5 bases). CDR1 and CDR2 from the germline V gene are SNHLY and FYNNEI. V dropped 6 bases and J dropped 4 bases, with 12 bases sitting between them. The length of the CDR3 is 13 residues. The CDR3 sequence is CASRKGESYGYTF. The CDR3 coding sequence is TGTGCCAGCAGGAAAGGGGAGAGCTATGGCTACACCTTC.

The chain employs TRBV20-1 and TRBJ2-5, with TRBD1 identical over 9 bases. V lost 3 bases, J lost 5 bases, and 13 bases stayed unmatched. This CDR3 comprises 16 residues. Germline V CDR1 and CDR2: DFQATT, SNEGSKA (reference sequence). The CDR3 loop reads CSARDIWGQGSETQYF. For the CDR3, the DNA is TGCAGTGCTAGGGACATTTGGGGACAGGGAAGCGAGACCCAGTACTTC.

V is TRBV20-1 and J is TRBJ1-5, with no clear D. CDR1 is DFQATT and CDR2 is SNEGSKA in the germline V gene (reference sequence). There are 13 residues in the CDR3. V was clipped by 5 bases and J by 0 bases, with 8 bases between them. The CDR3 DNA reads as TGCAGTGCTCAGGACTATAGCAATCAGCCCCAGCATTTT. Amino acids: CSAQDYSNQPQHF.

The rearrangement uses TRBV7-9 and TRBJ2-3; D is possibly TRBD2 (6 bases). Trimming left V 2 bases short and J 2 bases short, with 14 bases between. The CDR3 totals 16 residues. Germline CDR1 and CDR2: SEHNR and FQNEAQ (reference sequence). The CDR3 sequence: CASSLPTGAPTDTQYF. In nucleotides, the CDR3 is TGTGCCAGCAGCTTACCGACGGGAGCCCCCACAGATACGCAGTATTTT.

The chain carries TRBV6-1 and TRBJ1-5; 7 bases line up with TRBD1. CDR1 and CDR2 (germline): MNHNS, SASEGT. The CDR3 is 16 residues long. V lost 3 bases, J lost 9 bases, and 14 bases stayed unmatched. The CDR3 protein is CASSDFGTDGLGPQHF. The CDR3 nucleotides are TGTGCCAGCAGTGACTTCGGGACAGACGGCTTGGGGCCCCAGCATTTT.